This T cell receptor beta chain was sequenced in a study of neurological immune-mediated disorders. Template-switch 5'RACE cDNA synthesis added a 10-nucleotide unique molecular identifier. TCRdb re-analysed the 5' RACE reads in MiXCR, keeping a single row per CDR3 protein. The sample includes around 26,000 distinct CDR3 sequences, about 6.2% seen only once; the top ten take around 8.3%. The germline V gene encodes CDR1 SNHLY and CDR2 FYNNEI. There are 14 residues in the CDR3. Losses at the gene ends were 9 bases for V and 5 bases for J; bases not matched to a gene: 9. This clonotype was seen at least ten times.

This sequence originates from a woman aged 50 to 60 in good health. Sequencing was carried out using PBMCs. The V and J genes are TRBV2 and TRBJ2-5, with TRBD1 matching over 10 bases. The CDR3 nucleotides are TGTGCCAGAAAGAGACAGGGGGCGCCGGAGACCCAGTACTTC. Its translation: CARKRQGAPETQYF. The full variable domain, completed using reference TRBV2 and TRBJ2-5, is EPEVTQTPSHQVTQMGQEVILRCVPISNHLYFYWYRQILGQKVEFLVSFYNNEISEKSEIFDDQFSVERPDGSNFTLKIRSTKLEDSAMYFCARKRQGAPETQYFGPGTRLLVL.